The entry that follows covers one T cell receptor beta chain sequence. The antigen it binds to is not known. At one of its ends the junction is not consistent with the germline gene, which may arise from a read error. Full-length TCR variable regions were amplified by 5' RACE PCR with constant-region reverse primers, followed by semi-nested PCR with Nested Universal Primer A. The ReliaPrep RNA Cell Miniprep System was used to extract total RNA, which was then reverse transcribed into 5'RACE-ready cDNA with the SMARTer RACE 5'/3' Kit. Full-length TCR alpha and beta libraries were barcoded with multiplex adaptors and sequenced on an Illumina MiSeq. In the authors' own workflow: Sequencing data were pooled across the five patients for each of nine subset-tissue groups and compared by unsupervised clustering of TCR gene usage. The Morisita-Horn index, with shared sequences weighted by their contribution to each repertoire, was used to calculate repertoire similarity. Clones were called with MiXCR by TCRdb after fastp trimmed the public reads at Q25, and only in-frame beta chains were retained. For every CDR3 protein sequence, its rows merge into one entry that carries the most common genes and DNA. The V and J calls here are based on TCRdb, not the publication. This sample has tens of thousands of distinct CDR3 sequences in its table, and 25% to 30% of those were observed once. Roughly 3.3% of the sample belongs to the ten largest clones.

This sample is part of a study (dated by TCRdb to between 2014 and 2016). Concerning the study at large: The study examined whether tumor-infiltrating Tregs in breast cancer are drawn from blood Tregs or arise in situ by conversion from other CD4+ T cell subsets.

CD4+CD45RO+CD25- cells were isolated as memory CD4+ T cells. Tregs, naive and memory CD4+ T cells from tumor, blood and ipsilateral draining lymph nodes of a handful of breast cancer patients underwent full-length TCR alpha and beta sequencing. Tumor tissue and lymph nodes from ipsilateral axillary dissection were perfused with PBS, minced and digested with collagenase I and hyaluronidase. Sorted cell populations were confirmed by FACS to exceed 90% purity. Findings and caveats that apply to the study as a whole: Tumor-infiltrating Treg TCR alpha and beta sequences overlapped most with tumor naive CD4+ T cells, then with blood naive CD4+ T cells. Rather than covering whole repertoires, validation in the larger cohort was restricted to a single TCR beta V-J rearrangement. In terms of TCR gene usage, tumor memory CD4+ T cells clustered together with blood and lymph node memory CD4+ cells, as well as with lymph node naive CD4+ cells.

This clonotype originated in a female donor with breast cancer. Sample: tumor-infiltrating memory CD4+ T cells sorted from the breast tumor. The sample's cell subset or site label, decoded: memory CD4+ T cells, CD4+CD45RO+CD25-.

The CDR3 reads as follows: CATSVGGGQTYEQYF. The nucleotide sequence is TGTGCCACCAGTGTTGGCGGGGGCCAGACCTACGAGCAGTACTTC. The chain joins TRBV10-3 to TRBJ2-7; a tentative D match to TRBD2 spans 7 bases. The germline V gene gives CDR1 as ENHRY and CDR2 as SYGVKD. From the cysteine through the phenylalanine, the CDR3 covers 15 amino acids. Only the CDR3 DNA stays, 45 bases, in frame from base 1.